A single sample gave rise to the 29 T cell receptor beta chains below, sequenced in a study of blood T cell repertoires in COVID-19. Sequenced by immunoSEQ multiplex PCR; TCRdb stores in-frame clones only, minus some. The sample yields some 260,000 clones, approximately 88% seen once. Sequencing was done on a sample of peripheral blood. The receptor set was obtained from a woman under 40 with acute or convalescent COVID-19.

This clone occurred once. The genes are TRBV6-5 and TRBJ2-5; weak D call: TRBD1 (5 bases). V lost 0 bases to trimming and J lost 1 base, with 12 bases between them. CDR1 is MNHEY and CDR2 is SVGAGI in the germline V gene. The CDR3 extends over 16 amino acids. The CDR3 protein is CASSYSSSGLQETQYF. The DNA of the CDR3 is TGTGCCAGCAGTTACTCGAGTTCAGGGCTCCAAGAGACCCAGTACTTC.

This clone was observed a handful of times. The chain combines TRBV15 with TRBJ1-4; 9 positions agree with TRBD1. The CDR3 loop spans 14 amino acids. Germline trimming cut 2 bases from V and 7 bases from J; bases unmatched to any gene: 2. The germline V gene has CDR1 LNHNV and CDR2 YYDKDF (reference sequence). The CDR3: CATSRRTGVEKLFF. The DNA for the CDR3 is TGTGCCACCAGCAGAAGGACAGGGGTTGAAAAACTGTTTTTT.

The sample holds one count of this clone. The rearrangement joins TRBV6-2 or TRBV6-3 to TRBJ1-1; TRBD1 is a possible D gene (6 bases). This CDR3 contains 17 residues. CDR1 and CDR2 from the germline V gene are MNHEY and SVGEGT. The V end was cut by 2 bases, the J end by 0 bases, with 16 bases between. CDR3 sequence (DNA): TGTGCCAGCAGTTACCCCGAAGGGAGGGGGATGAACACTGAAGCTTTCTTT. Translating gives CASSYPEGRGMNTEAFF.

The V and J genes are TRBV7-3 and TRBJ2-1; 7 bases fit TRBD2. Germline V gives CDR1 SGHTA, CDR2 FQGTGA. This CDR3 is built from 14 residues. V shed 0 bases, J shed 8 bases, and the junction held 4 bases outside the gene matches. In DNA form, the CDR3 reads TGTGCCAGCAGCTTAACTCCGGGAGGTTATGAGCAGTTCTTC. Translated, it gives CASSLTPGGYEQFF.

This chain joins TRBV30 and TRBJ2-7; tentatively, D is TRBD1 (5 bases). Trimming left V 4 bases short and J 2 bases short, with 9 bases between. Germline lookup yields CDR1 GTSNPN and CDR2 SVGIG (reference sequence). The CDR3 covers 12 residues. The CDR3 region has the DNA TGTGCCTGGACAGCAGGGACCTACGAGCAGTACTTC. This translates into CAWTAGTYEQYF.

The chain is built from TRBV20-1 and TRBJ2-1; no definite D call. The CDR3 spans 11 residues. Trimming left V 6 bases short and J 8 bases short, with 11 bases between. Germline V gene sequence: CDR1 DFQATT, CDR2 SNEGSKA (reference sequence). The CDR3 here is CSAVAADEQFF. CDR3 sequence (DNA): TGCAGTGCCGTCGCGGCTGATGAGCAGTTCTTC.

This chain links TRBV11-2 with TRBJ2-1, with 9 nucleotides matching TRBD2. The CDR3 length is 17 residues. With 1 base clipped from V and 8 bases from J, the junction kept 12 bases outside the gene matches. CDR1 and CDR2 (germline): SGHAT, FQNNGV. The CDR3, as DNA: TGTGCCAGCAGCTTAGCCATAGGAGCGGGAGGTGGGTATGAGCAGTTCTTC. As protein: CASSLAIGAGGGYEQFF.

This CDR3 reads CASSLVFGQNQPQHF. CDR3 coding DNA: TGTGCCAGCAGTTTAGTGTTTGGGCAGAATCAGCCCCAGCATTTT. The gene calls are TRBV27 and TRBJ1-5; D ambiguous. Trimming stripped 2 bases from V and 4 bases from J, with 12 bases between. This CDR3 has 15 amino acids. CDR1 is MNHEY and CDR2 is SMNVEV in the germline V gene (reference sequence).

The chain joins TRBV11-2 to TRBJ1-1; 8 bases are shared with TRBD1. CDR1 is SGHAT and CDR2 is FQNNGV in the germline V gene. This CDR3 has 12 amino acids. J gave up 7 bases and V 4 bases, and 2 bases lay outside the gene matches. The CDR3 DNA sequence: TGTGCCAGCAGCTGGGGGACAGGTGAAGCTTTCTTT. It is translated as CASSWGTGEAFF.

The chain is built from TRBV5-4 and TRBJ1-2; D gene unclear. The CDR3 is 14 amino acids. Per germline, CDR1 SGHNT and CDR2 YYREEE (reference sequence). The V gene lost 4 bases and the J gene lost 6 bases, with 16 bases spanning the gap. The CDR3 is CASSPETRRDGYTF. CDR3 DNA: TGTGCCAGCAGCCCAGAAACGCGCCGGGATGGCTACACCTTC.

V is TRBV5-4 and J is TRBJ2-1; 11 bases match TRBD1. The CDR3 consists of 15 residues. Germline V lookup: CDR1 SGHNT, CDR2 YYREEE (reference sequence). V trimming: 4 bases; J trimming: 4 bases; junction bases outside the gene matches: 4. This CDR3 is CASSPGTGGYNEQFF. The CDR3 nucleotides are TGTGCCAGCAGCCCCGGGACAGGGGGTTACAATGAGCAGTTCTTC. The full variable domain, completed using reference TRBV5-4 and TRBJ2-1, is ETGVTQSPTHLIKTRGQQVTLRCSSQSGHNTVSWYQQALGQGPQFIFQYYREEENGRGNFPPRFSGLQFPNYSSELNVNALELDDSALYLCASSPGTGGYNEQFFGPGTRLTVL.

The chain employs TRBV27 and TRBJ1-4, with D possibly being TRBD1 (6 bases). V was shortened by 5 bases and J by 7 bases, with 20 bases between the two germline ends. CDR1 is MNHEY and CDR2 is SMNVEV in the germline V gene (reference sequence). The CDR3 sequence is 16 residues long. CDR3 coding DNA: TGTGCCAGCAGTAAGGGGTGGTCAGGGGCCAGTGAAAAACTGTTTTTT. It specifies CASSKGWSGASEKLFF.

This rearrangement joins TRBV7-2 to TRBJ2-5, with D maybe TRBD1 (6 bases). The CDR3 loop spans 15 amino acids. Trimming removed 5 bases at V and 4 bases at J, with 17 bases between. CDR1 is SGHTA, CDR2 FQGNSA, per germline. For the CDR3, the DNA is TGTGCCAGCAGCCCCCAGCCGGGGACAATAGAGACCCAGTACTTC. Its protein is CASSPQPGTIETQYF.

The gene calls are TRBV7-9 and TRBJ1-2; 7 bases map to TRBD1. CDR1 SEHNR and CDR2 FQNEAQ come from the germline V gene (reference sequence). The CDR3 runs 14 residues. Trimming removed 4 bases from V and 0 bases from J; junction bases left unmatched: 2. The CDR3 reads CASSSTGANYGYTF. The CDR3 coding sequence is TGTGCCAGCAGCTCTACAGGGGCTAACTATGGCTACACCTTC.

The CDR3 region has the DNA TGTGCCAGTAGCCGAATACTCATGAACACTGAAGCTTTCTTT. This sequence encodes CASSRILMNTEAFF. This sequence joins TRBV19 and TRBJ1-1; D remains ambiguous. V lost 6 bases, J lost 0 bases, and 11 bases lay in between. This CDR3 comprises 14 residues. CDR1 LNHDA and CDR2 SQIVND come from the germline V gene (reference sequence).

This clone was recorded once. The rearrangement joins TRBV5-6 to TRBJ2-1; 11 bases agree with TRBD2. Germline CDR1 SGHDT, CDR2 YYEEEE. J lost 0 bases, V lost 4 bases, and 6 bases had no gene match. This CDR3 comprises 17 residues. CDR3 in amino acids: CASSAPTSGTSYNEQFF. CDR3 coding DNA: TGTGCCAGCAGCGCCCCGACTAGCGGGACCTCCTACAATGAGCAGTTCTTC.

V usage is TRBV27 and J usage is TRBJ1-5; 8 positions match TRBD1. The V gene's germline CDR1 is MNHEY and CDR2 SMNVEV (reference sequence). The CDR3 has 15 amino acids. Unmatched junction bases numbered 8, after V lost 5 bases and J lost 5 bases. This CDR3 reads CASSPGQGPYQPQHF. The DNA for the CDR3 is TGTGCCAGCAGTCCAGGACAGGGACCCTATCAGCCCCAGCATTTT.

The chain joins TRBV19 to TRBJ2-3, with D perhaps matching TRBD1 (6 bases). CDR3 length: 15 amino acids. CDR1 is LNHDA and CDR2 is SQIVND in the germline V gene (reference sequence). Trimming removed 6 bases at V and 0 bases at J, with 13 bases between. The DNA of the CDR3 is TGTGCCAGTAGGCAACAGGGAGCTAGCACAGATACGCAGTATTTT. This gives the protein CASRQQGASTDTQYF.

V is TRBV5-4 and J is TRBJ1-2; TRBD1 aligns across 7 bases. Germline V gene sequence: CDR1 SGHNT, CDR2 YYREEE (reference sequence). This CDR3 spans 16 amino acids. V shed 1 base, J shed 4 bases, and the junction held 10 bases outside the gene matches. In nucleotides, the CDR3 is TGTGCCAGCAGCTTGCCCGACAGGGAACCCGCCTATGGCTACACCTTC. Encoded protein: CASSLPDREPAYGYTF.

V gene TRBV13 combines with J gene TRBJ2-1, with D possibly TRBD2 on 6 matching bases. Germline values: CDR1 PRHDT, CDR2 FYEKMQ (reference sequence). Trimming took 4 bases from V and 4 from J, leaving 14 bases between them. The CDR3 loop spans 15 amino acids. The CDR3 loop is CASSSGRGRYNEQFF. CDR3 DNA sequence: TGTGCCAGCAGCTCCGGGCGGGGAAGATACAATGAGCAGTTCTTC.

This clone has a single count. This sequence joins TRBV7-9 and TRBJ2-7, with 12 bases lining up with TRBD1. V trimming: 3 bases; J trimming: 5 bases; junction bases outside the gene matches: 2. This CDR3 region has 14 residues. In germline, CDR1 is SEHNR, CDR2 FQNEAQ (reference sequence). As DNA, the CDR3 is TGTGCCAGCAGCTTGGGACAGGGGGCTGACGAGCAGTACTTC. Translated: CASSLGQGADEQYF.

The genes are TRBV9 and TRBJ2-1; tentative D call: TRBD2 (8 bases). The V gene lost 4 bases and the J gene lost 7 bases, with 30 bases spanning the gap. Germline V gene lookup returns CDR1 SGDLS and CDR2 YYNGEE. The CDR3 length is 19 residues. As DNA, the CDR3 is TGTGCCAGCAGCCGGAGAAGACAGGGCGATAGCGGGAAGGCTAATGAGCAGTTCTTC. This translates into CASSRRRQGDSGKANEQFF.

V is TRBV2 and J is TRBJ1-1; TRBD1 might be the D (6 bases). The V and J ends lost 5 bases and 5 bases respectively, with 15 bases between them. CDR1 is SNHLY, CDR2 FYNNEI, per germline. The CDR3 spans 14 residues. The CDR3 coding sequence is TGTGCCAGCAGTCGAGTAGGGGGAGCGACTGAAGCTTTCTTT. Translation: CASSRVGGATEAFF.

V is TRBV7-2 and J is TRBJ2-7; 8 nucleotides agree with TRBD1. Germline V gene sequence: CDR1 SGHTA, CDR2 FQGNSA. This CDR3 is built from 17 residues. The trim removed 5 bases at V and 5 bases at J, leaving 17 bases unmatched. CDR3 loop: CASSLPIDRTGRHEQYF. Here the CDR3 DNA reads TGTGCCAGCAGCCTACCCATTGATCGGACAGGGCGCCACGAGCAGTACTTC.

The chain carries TRBV12-3 or TRBV12-4 and TRBJ2-5, with TRBD2 as a possible D gene (6 bases). V shed 6 bases and J shed 5 bases, with 13 bases lying between them. CDR3 size: 13 residues. The CDR3 DNA reads as TGTGCCAGCAGCTTTGCGGGGCTGGAGACCCAGTACTTC. Amino acids: CASSFAGLETQYF.

This clone was recorded only once. The chain joins TRBV10-3 to TRBJ2-7, with D tentatively TRBD2 (6 bases). This CDR3 comprises 13 residues. The V and J ends lost 6 bases and 1 base respectively, with 10 bases between them. Germline CDR1 reads ENHRY; CDR2 reads SYGVKD. CDR3 amino acids: CAISKGLSYEQYF. The CDR3 DNA sequence: TGTGCCATCAGCAAGGGACTTTCCTACGAGCAGTACTTC.

J is TRBJ2-1 and V is TRBV6-2 or TRBV6-3; 9 bases match TRBD2. Germline CDR1 MNHEY, CDR2 SVGEGT. V was clipped by 2 bases and J by 3 bases; unmatched bases: 5. CDR3 size: 16 residues. CDR3 sequence: CASSYGGRALYNEQFF. In DNA, the CDR3 is TGTGCCAGCAGTTACGGCGGGAGGGCCCTCTACAATGAGCAGTTCTTC.

The V and J genes are TRBV24-1 and TRBJ2-3, with D perhaps TRBD2 (5 bases). This CDR3 has 17 amino acids. Germline V gene lookup returns CDR1 KGHDR and CDR2 SFDVKD. Trimming removed 4 bases at V and 0 bases at J, with 16 bases between. In DNA form, the CDR3 reads TGTGCCACCAGTGACCCCACCGGGATCTCTAGCACAGATACGCAGTATTTT. Its translation is CATSDPTGISSTDTQYF.

This clone was counted only a few times. The chain joins TRBV27 to TRBJ2-7, with TRBD1 matching 7 bases. This CDR3 is built from 15 residues. V trimming: 3 bases; J trimming: 2 bases; junction bases outside the gene matches: 7. Germline-derived CDR1 and CDR2 are MNHEY and SMNVEV (reference sequence). CDR3: CASSFSSRGTYEQYF. The CDR3 nucleotides read TGTGCCAGCAGTTTCAGTAGCAGGGGGACCTACGAGCAGTACTTC.